This T cell receptor beta chain was profiled in a study of blood T cell repertoires in COVID-19. On the study more broadly: Samples taken during acute and convalescent COVID-19 were collected in the United States, Italy and Spain. PBMCs, B-cell-depleted T cells, or T cells were the source of the cDNA or gDNA that made up the material.

The CDR3 is 14 residues long. With V trimmed by 3 bases and J by 10 bases, 9 bases remained unmatched. Germline CDR1 is LNHDA and CDR2 is SQIVND (reference sequence). Original analysis: Researchers report that nucleated cell counts were estimated from reference gene primer amplification. Repertoires were generated with immunoSEQ multiplex PCR, while TCRdb's copy carries only in-frame clones and drops some. V, J and clone size derive from that table, while D and trimming were established from the DNA sequence. This table holds fewer than 25,000 clones, around 94% found once. The material sequenced was peripheral blood. V usage is TRBV19 and J usage is TRBJ2-1; 7 bases align to TRBD1. This TCR derives from a human donor in a cohort sampled during active COVID-19. In DNA, the CDR3 is TGTGCCAGTAGTATCGGTAGGGGGCCACAGGAGCAGTTCTTC. It codes for CASSIGRGPQEQFF.